One and the same sample provided the 9 T cell receptor beta chains below, sequenced in a study of blood T cell repertoires in COVID-19. The assay was immunoSEQ multiplex PCR, and TCRdb's table has in-frame clones only and misses some. This repertoire shows around 190,000 clones, 80% found once; its top ten account for 6.9%. The sample taken for sequencing was peripheral blood. These receptors were collected from a man aged 60 to 69 with acute or convalescent COVID-19.

The genes are TRBV3-1 (or the pseudogene TRBV3-2) and TRBJ2-1; 7 positions match TRBD2. The CDR3 is made up of 14 amino acids. V lost 3 bases and J lost 6; bases outside the gene matches: 5. CDR1 is LGHDT, CDR2 YNNKEL, per germline (reference sequence). Written as DNA, the CDR3 is TGTGCCAGCAGCCACGGGACTACCTTCAATGAGCAGTTCTTC. It is translated as CASSHGTTFNEQFF.

The chain recombines TRBV6-1 with TRBJ2-7; 12 bases agree with TRBD2. CDR1 and CDR2 (germline): MNHNS, SASEGT. V lost 0 bases to trimming and J lost 1 base; unmatched junction nucleotides: 4. The length of the CDR3 is 17 residues. CDR3 bases: TGTGCCAGCAGTGAAGCGACTAGCGGGAGATGGTCCTACGAGCAGTACTTC. Translation gives CASSEATSGRWSYEQYF.

The rearrangement uses TRBV19 and TRBJ1-1; D gene ambiguous. V shed 2 bases and J shed 0 bases, with 10 bases lying between them. This CDR3 contains 15 residues. Germline assignment: CDR1 LNHDA and CDR2 SQIVND (reference sequence). Here the CDR3 DNA reads TGTGCCAGTAGTATAATCCCGGGGATGAACACTGAAGCTTTCTTT. This sequence encodes CASSIIPGMNTEAFF.

The V and J genes are TRBV5-4 and TRBJ2-5, with D perhaps TRBD1 (6 bases). The CDR3 is made up of 13 amino acids. Germline values: CDR1 SGHNT, CDR2 YYREEE (reference sequence). V was pared by 4 bases and J by 5 bases, with 12 bases between. CDR3 residues: CASSDRDKETQYF. DNA of the CDR3: TGTGCCAGCAGCGACCGGGACAAGGAGACCCAGTACTTC. Drawing the rest from reference TRBV5-4 and TRBJ2-5, the complete variable domain is ETGVTQSPTHLIKTRGQQVTLRCSSQSGHNTVSWYQQALGQGPQFIFQYYREEENGRGNFPPRFSGLQFPNYSSELNVNALELDDSALYLCASSDRDKETQYFGPGTRLLVL.

The V gene is TRBV10-3, the J gene TRBJ2-1; TRBD2 matches 9 bases. J lost 0 bases, V lost 10 bases, and 13 bases had no gene match. The CDR3 covers 17 residues. CDR1 and CDR2 from the germline V gene are ENHRY and SYGVKD. The CDR3 is CATSLAGVGSSYNEQFF. CDR3 coding DNA: TGTGCCACGAGCTTAGCGGGAGTCGGGAGCTCCTACAATGAGCAGTTCTTC.

The V call is TRBV6-5, the J call TRBJ1-5; D is possibly TRBD1 (5 bases). Trimming took off 5 bases at V and 7 bases at J, with 15 bases between the two ends. The CDR3 contains 14 residues. Germline V gives CDR1 MNHEY, CDR2 SVGAGI. The CDR3 region has the DNA TGTGCCAGCAGTAAAAACCCAAGGGGCCAGCCCCAGCATTTT. Translated: CASSKNPRGQPQHF.

This clone was seen ten or more times. The CDR3 loop is CASSESLAGEDTQYF. CDR3 bases: TGTGCCAGCAGTGAAAGTCTAGCGGGGGAGGATACGCAGTATTTT. The chain joins TRBV2 to TRBJ2-3; 10 positions match TRBD2. With 2 bases clipped from V and 6 bases from J, the junction kept 5 bases outside the gene matches. Germline V gene lookup returns CDR1 SNHLY and CDR2 FYNNEI. CDR3 length equals 15 residues.

As DNA, the CDR3 is TGTGCCAGCAGCTTGACAGAGAGAAATGAGCAGTTCTTC. Protein product: CASSLTERNEQFF. The chain employs TRBV7-3 and TRBJ2-1, with D possibly being TRBD1 (5 bases). V gave up 3 bases and J gave up 7 bases, with 10 bases separating them. The CDR3 is 13 amino acids. The germline V gene encodes CDR1 SGHTA and CDR2 FQGTGA.

This clone was seen at least ten times. The CDR3: CASSPPPGSSTFF. The CDR3 DNA reads as TGTGCCAGCAGCCCCCCCCCAGGGTCATCCACTTTCTTT. V and J are TRBV11-2 and TRBJ1-1; D may be TRBD1 (5 bases). V gave up 5 bases and J gave up 12 bases, with 19 bases separating them. CDR1 SGHAT and CDR2 FQNNGV come from the germline V gene. The CDR3 has 13 residues.